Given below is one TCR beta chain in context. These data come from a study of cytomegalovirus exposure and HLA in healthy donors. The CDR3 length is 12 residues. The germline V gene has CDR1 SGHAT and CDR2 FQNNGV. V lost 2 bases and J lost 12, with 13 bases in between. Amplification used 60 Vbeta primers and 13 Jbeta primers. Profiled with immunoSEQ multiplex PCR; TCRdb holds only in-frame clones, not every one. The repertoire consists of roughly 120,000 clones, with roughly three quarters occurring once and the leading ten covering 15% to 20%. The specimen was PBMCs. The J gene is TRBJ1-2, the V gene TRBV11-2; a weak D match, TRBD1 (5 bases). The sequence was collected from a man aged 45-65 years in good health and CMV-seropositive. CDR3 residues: CASSLRDGRHTF. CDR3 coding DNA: TGTGCCAGCAGCTTAAGGGACGGGAGACACACCTTC.